Below, 28 T cell receptor beta chains from the same sample are listed, as sequenced in a study of CD8 T cells in ankylosing spondylitis. TCRdb passed the 5' RACE reads through MiXCR, listing each CDR3 protein once. The sample carries around 250,000 distinct CDR3 sequences, around 10% recorded once. The specimen was blood, either unsorted or a sorted T cell fraction (not recorded which). Receptors originate from a male donor with ankylosing spondylitis or in good health (not recorded which).

This clonotype was counted ten times or more. The chain combines TRBV20-1 with TRBJ1-5; no definite D call. V was cut by 0 bases and J by 1 base, with 7 bases left in between. CDR3 size: 14 residues. CDR1 is DFQATT, CDR2 SNEGSKA, per germline (reference sequence). The CDR3 DNA sequence: TGCAGTGCTAGAGATTCGGGGAGCAATCAGCCCCAGCATTTT. This sequence encodes CSARDSGSNQPQHF.

This clonotype was counted only a few times. V and J are TRBV4-1 and TRBJ2-2; tentative D call: TRBD2 (6 bases). This CDR3 comprises 14 residues. Trimming stripped 5 bases from V and 7 bases from J, with 14 bases between. Germline V gene data show CDR1 as MGHRA and CDR2 as YSYEKL. The CDR3: CASSTGLRNGELFF. CDR3 sequence (DNA): TGCGCCAGCAGCACCGGACTAAGAAACGGGGAGCTGTTTTTT.

This clonotype was detected a few times. This chain uses TRBV7-9 with TRBJ2-1, with D perhaps matching TRBD2 (7 bases). The CDR3 is 16 amino acids. Trimming left V 4 bases short and J 4 bases short, with 17 bases between. Germline CDR1 reads SEHNR; CDR2 reads FQNEAQ (reference sequence). CDR3 sequence: CASSSEGGLPYNEQFF. In DNA, the CDR3 is TGTGCCAGCAGCTCAGAGGGGGGACTACCATACAATGAGCAGTTCTTC.

This chain links TRBV2 with TRBJ1-2; TRBD1 agrees at 10 bases. The CDR3 sequence is 14 residues long. After removal of 6 bases from V and 4 bases from J, the junction contained 5 bases not matched to a gene. The germline V gene encodes CDR1 SNHLY and CDR2 FYNNEI. The CDR3 DNA follows: TGTGCCAGCAGCGACAGGGGGCCCGCCTATGGCTACACCTTC. Translated, it gives CASSDRGPAYGYTF.

This clonotype has only a few counts. The rearrangement links TRBV7-9 to TRBJ2-5, with unresolved D. This CDR3 has 11 amino acids. Trimming left V 5 bases short and J 9 bases short, with 10 bases between. CDR1 and CDR2 from the germline V gene are SEHNR and FQNEAQ (reference sequence). Here the CDR3 reads CASSPGEPQYF. The CDR3 bases are TGTGCCAGCAGCCCCGGCGAGCCCCAGTACTTC.

The genes are TRBV5-1 and TRBJ1-4, with 7 bases lining up with TRBD1. CDR3 length equals 16 residues. Trimming cost V 2 bases and J 6 bases; bases outside gene matches: 10. Germline V lookup: CDR1 SGHRS, CDR2 YFSETQ. DNA for the CDR3: TGCGCCAGCAGCTTCAGACAGGGCCTCGAAGATGAAAAACTGTTTTTT. Its translation: CASSFRQGLEDEKLFF.

This clonotype came up a few times. The chain is built from TRBV11-1 and TRBJ2-1, with 8 nucleotides matching TRBD2. The CDR3 loop spans 20 amino acids. Germline loops: CDR1 SGHAT, CDR2 FQDESV (reference sequence). Unmatched junction bases numbered 20, after V lost 5 bases and J lost 2 bases. As DNA, the CDR3 is TGTGCCAGCAGCATCAGGGGTCAGCGGGGGTCCTCACTTACCTACAATGAGCAGTTCTTC. Its protein is CASSIRGQRGSSLTYNEQFF. Complete variable domain (other parts from reference TRBV11-1 and TRBJ2-1): EAEVAQSPRYKITEKSQAVAFWCDPISGHATLYWYRQILGQGPELLVQFQDESVVDDSQLPKDRFSAERLKGVDSTLKIQPAELGDSAMYLCASSIRGQRGSSLTYNEQFFGPGTRLTVL.

In this sample, this clonotype turned up many times. The rearrangement links TRBV5-1 to TRBJ1-1, with D maybe TRBD1 (5 bases). The germline V gene encodes CDR1 SGHRS and CDR2 YFSETQ. V shed 5 bases and J shed 3 bases, with 14 bases lying between them. This CDR3 contains 14 residues. The CDR3 spells CASRWAEGDTEAFF. The CDR3 DNA is TGCGCCAGCAGGTGGGCGGAAGGGGACACTGAAGCTTTCTTT.

The chain has TRBV10-2 and TRBJ2-7; TRBD1 matches at 9 bases. The CDR3 is made up of 19 amino acids. Looked up from germline, CDR1 is WSHSY and CDR2 is SAAADI. Unmatched junction bases numbered 19, after V lost 4 bases and J lost 3 bases. The CDR3 here is CASSVLYRDRDDPVYEQYF. In DNA form, the CDR3 reads TGCGCCAGCAGTGTGCTATACCGGGACAGGGATGACCCCGTCTACGAGCAGTACTTC.

This clonotype came up many times. The rearrangement uses TRBV2 and TRBJ1-5, with 7 bases matching TRBD1. The CDR3 runs to 13 residues. Germline loops: CDR1 SNHLY, CDR2 FYNNEI. The V and J ends lost 11 bases and 7 bases, in that order; junction bases with no gene match: 11. CDR3 in DNA: TGTGCCGGGGCCCCAGGGGGAGGGCAGCCCCAGCATTTT. It translates to CAGAPGGGQPQHF.

This clonotype was counted at least ten times. This chain joins TRBV20-1 and TRBJ1-5; the D is unclear. Per the germline V gene, CDR1 is DFQATT and CDR2 is SNEGSKA (reference sequence). The V and J ends lost 6 bases and 0 bases respectively, with 12 bases between them. CDR3 length: 14 amino acids. The CDR3 DNA is TGCAGTGCCAAAGGGCTTATTAGCAATCAGCCCCAGCATTTT. Translating it yields CSAKGLISNQPQHF.

This clonotype came up a few times. V and J are TRBV29-1 and TRBJ2-1; 12 nucleotides match TRBD1. CDR1 SQVTM and CDR2 ANQGSEA come from the germline V gene. The CDR3 is 15 residues long. The J segment lost 6 bases and the V segment lost 6 bases, leaving 9 bases of the junction unmatched. The CDR3, as DNA: TGCAGCGTCCGACCCGGGACAGGGGGCGGCAATGAGCAGTTCTTC. Translated: CSVRPGTGGGNEQFF.

This clonotype was recorded at least ten times. The chain recombines TRBV29-1 with TRBJ2-2; 7 bases match TRBD1. The CDR3 has 15 residues. CDR1 and CDR2 from the germline V gene are SQVTM and ANQGSEA. J lost 1 base, V lost 6 bases, and 8 bases had no gene match. CDR3 bases: TGCAGCGTGGGGAAAACAGGGGTGAACACCGGGGAGCTGTTTTTT. This encodes CSVGKTGVNTGELFF.

This clonotype was found many times. The chain has TRBV6-2 or TRBV6-3 and TRBJ2-7; D unresolved. CDR3 length: 16 amino acids. V shed 7 bases and J shed 6 bases, with 25 bases lying between them. Germline V CDR1 and CDR2: MNHEY, SVGEGT. The CDR3 loop reads CASTSPGGRLVPEQYF. CDR3 sequence (DNA): TGTGCCAGCACCTCACCCGGCGGTAGGTTAGTGCCCGAGCAGTACTTC.

This clonotype was observed at least ten times. V gene TRBV10-3 combines with J gene TRBJ2-1, with 9 bases aligning to TRBD2. CDR1 is ENHRY, CDR2 SYGVKD, per germline. Losses at the gene ends were 7 bases for V and 8 bases for J; bases not matched to a gene: 12. The CDR3 consists of 15 residues. In DNA, the CDR3 is TGTGCCATCATGCCGACCCTAGCGGGGTGGGATGAGCAGTTCTTC. Protein sequence: CAIMPTLAGWDEQFF.

This clonotype appeared a few times. Possible read error: a much larger clone is one base away. The chain employs TRBV5-1 and TRBJ2-5, with D unresolved. Germline CDR1 is SGHRS and CDR2 is YFSETQ. This CDR3 is built from 14 residues. V gave up 0 bases and J gave up 4 bases, with 10 bases separating them. The CDR3 spells CASSLVTAIETQYF. CDR3 DNA: TGCGCCAGCAGCTTGGTGACGGCAATAGAGACCCAGTACTTC.

The gene calls are TRBV7-6 and TRBJ2-2; the match to TRBD1 covers 8 bases. The CDR3 is made up of 14 amino acids. V shed 4 bases, J shed 7 bases, and the junction held 5 bases outside the gene matches. CDR1 and CDR2 (germline): SGHVS, FNYEAQ. The CDR3 here is CASSWTGRHGELFF. The CDR3 region has the DNA TGTGCCAGCAGCTGGACAGGGAGGCACGGGGAGCTGTTTTTT.

This clonotype was observed many times. V gene TRBV29-1 combines with J gene TRBJ2-2; no clear D gene. The CDR3 runs 15 residues. V dropped 2 bases and J dropped 4 bases, with 14 bases sitting between them. Germline-derived CDR1 and CDR2 are SQVTM and ANQGSEA. The CDR3 loop is CSVELQDRGTGELFF. For the CDR3, the DNA is TGCAGCGTTGAACTTCAGGATCGAGGCACCGGGGAGCTGTTTTTT.

Many counts were recorded for this clonotype. The chain couples TRBV5-1 to TRBJ1-2, with 7 bases aligning to TRBD1. Germline values: CDR1 SGHRS, CDR2 YFSETQ. The CDR3 spans 15 residues. V lost 2 bases, J lost 2 bases, and 6 bases stayed unmatched. In DNA, the CDR3 is TGCGCCAGCAGCTTACTACAGGGGAACAACTATGGCTACACCTTC. Its protein product is CASSLLQGNNYGYTF.

This clonotype was seen a few times. The chain links TRBV6-1 to TRBJ2-7; D call uncertain. This CDR3 spans 14 amino acids. CDR1 and CDR2 (germline): MNHNS, SASEGT. V dropped 3 bases and J dropped 3 bases, with 12 bases sitting between them. This CDR3 is CASSDIWQDYEQYF. DNA of the CDR3: TGTGCCAGCAGTGACATTTGGCAGGACTACGAGCAGTACTTC.

This clonotype was observed at least ten times. This chain links TRBV5-1 with TRBJ2-5; unclear D gene. Trimming pared 1 base from V and 2 bases from J, leaving 9 bases between. This CDR3 is 14 amino acids long. Looked up from germline, CDR1 is SGHRS and CDR2 is YFSETQ. The CDR3 is CASSLYSEQETQYF. CDR3 nucleotides: TGCGCCAGCAGCTTGTACAGTGAGCAAGAGACCCAGTACTTC.

In its sample, this clonotype was seen many times. V usage is TRBV20-1 and J usage is TRBJ1-1; no clear D gene. The germline V gene encodes CDR1 DFQATT and CDR2 SNEGSKA (reference sequence). Trimming cost V 5 bases and J 1 base, with 14 bases left between them. This CDR3 contains 14 residues. CDR3 amino acids: CSAGNAARNTEAFF. The CDR3 bases are TGCAGTGCTGGAAACGCGGCCCGGAACACTGAAGCTTTCTTT.

In this sample, this clonotype turned up a few times. The chain uses TRBV20-1 and TRBJ2-3; unclear D gene. The CDR3 totals 13 residues. The germline V and J ends were trimmed by 3 bases and 2 bases, with 9 bases remaining between them. Germline-derived CDR1 and CDR2 are DFQATT and SNEGSKA (reference sequence). CDR3 sequence reads: CSASQRATDTQYF. CDR3 bases: TGCAGTGCTAGTCAACGGGCCACAGATACGCAGTATTTT.

This clonotype occurred a few times. The rearrangement uses TRBV7-6 and TRBJ1-2; maybe TRBD1 (5 bases). Trimming cost V 0 bases and J 9 bases, with 11 bases left between them. Germline CDR1 is SGHVS and CDR2 is FNYEAQ. The CDR3 sequence is 13 residues long. The CDR3 reads CASSLAPQGRYTF. In DNA, the CDR3 is TGTGCCAGCAGCTTAGCGCCTCAGGGCCGCTACACCTTC.

This clonotype was seen repeatedly, ten times or more. The chain carries TRBV10-3 and TRBJ2-3; D remains ambiguous. Germline CDR1 ENHRY, CDR2 SYGVKD. Trimming left V 0 bases short and J 4 bases short, with 2 bases between. The CDR3 runs to 12 residues. CDR3 in amino acids: CAISESSDTQYF. CDR3 nucleotides: TGTGCCATCAGTGAGTCTTCAGATACGCAGTATTTT.

V and J are TRBV20-1 and TRBJ2-7, with 15 bases lining up with TRBD2. CDR3 length: 16 residues. Per the germline V gene, CDR1 is DFQATT and CDR2 is SNEGSKA (reference sequence). Losses at the gene ends were 4 bases for V and 3 bases for J; bases not matched to a gene: 7. Here the CDR3 DNA reads TGCAGTGCTATCACCGGGACTAGCGGGGGGATCTACGAGCAGTACTTC. It encodes CSAITGTSGGIYEQYF.

This clonotype was seen many times. The chain employs TRBV12-3 or TRBV12-4 and TRBJ2-1; TRBD2 matches at 10 bases. The J segment lost 8 bases and the V segment lost 6 bases, leaving 10 bases of the junction unmatched. CDR3 size: 15 residues. CDR3 residues: CASRDLAGATHEQFF. CDR3 bases: TGTGCCAGCAGGGACCTAGCGGGAGCGACCCATGAGCAGTTCTTC.

This clonotype was seen at least ten times. The gene calls are TRBV20-1 and TRBJ2-7; TRBD2 might be the D (6 bases). The CDR3 is 12 amino acids. Trimming took 5 bases from V and 4 from J, leaving 12 bases between them. Germline V gene data show CDR1 as DFQATT and CDR2 as SNEGSKA (reference sequence). CDR3 bases: TGCAGTGCTCTGACTAGTTTGTACGAGCAGTACTTC. Its translation: CSALTSLYEQYF.